Listed here are 14 T cell receptor beta chains from one sample, sequenced in a study of blood T cell repertoires in COVID-19 (dated by TCRdb to 2018 to 2020). The library was obtained by the immunoSEQ multiplex PCR assay. Drawn from immuneACCESS, this table holds only the in-frame rearrangements with V and J called that TCRdb kept. Clones are partly lost; checked studies trace under half to an unresolved V gene and leave the rest unexplained. The sample records about 97,000 clones, approximately 90% of which are singletons. The top ten hold around 15% of the sample. Material: peripheral blood. The receptors here all came from a man aged 45-65 years with acute or convalescent COVID-19.

The chain is built from TRBV5-8 and TRBJ1-5; D remains unclear. Germline-derived CDR1 and CDR2 are SGHTS and YDEGEE. Trimming took off 4 bases at V and 6 bases at J, with 8 bases between the two ends. This CDR3 comprises 12 residues. The CDR3 DNA follows: TGTGCCAGCAGCACTCTTTCTCAGCCCCAGCATTTT. As protein: CASSTLSQPQHF.

The chain joins TRBV3-1 (or the pseudogene TRBV3-2) to TRBJ2-5; 9 bases match TRBD2. After removal of 1 base from V and 3 bases from J, the junction contained 0 bases not matched to a gene. CDR1 is LGHDT, CDR2 YNNKEL, per germline (reference sequence). This CDR3 contains 14 residues. DNA for the CDR3: TGTGCCAGCAGCCAAGTAGCGGGGGAAGAGACCCAGTACTTC. Translation: CASSQVAGEETQYF.

CDR3 loop: CASSFWDRDHEQYF. The DNA for the CDR3 is TGTGCCAGCAGTTTTTGGGACAGGGACCACGAGCAGTACTTC. This chain uses TRBV27 with TRBJ2-7; 9 nucleotides align to TRBD1. Germline CDR1 is MNHEY and CDR2 is SMNVEV (reference sequence). The CDR3 length is 14 residues. Losses at the gene ends were 3 bases for V and 5 bases for J; bases not matched to a gene: 5.

J is TRBJ2-3 and V is TRBV2; 8 bases fit TRBD2. V lost 5 bases, J lost 9 bases, and 7 bases stayed unmatched. The CDR3 runs to 13 residues. Germline V lookup: CDR1 SNHLY, CDR2 FYNNEI. This chain's CDR3 is CASSRTSTGTQYF. DNA of the CDR3: TGTGCCAGCAGTCGGACTAGCACGGGGACGCAGTATTTT.

The chain is built from TRBV6-5 and TRBJ2-5; 9 bases are shared with TRBD1. Germline V gene sequence: CDR1 MNHEY, CDR2 SVGAGI. This CDR3 is built from 16 residues. Losses at the gene ends were 0 bases for V and 7 bases for J; bases not matched to a gene: 9. The CDR3, as DNA: TGTGCCAGCAGTTACTCGAAGAGGGACAGGGTATCGACCCAGTACTTC. Protein sequence: CASSYSKRDRVSTQYF.

The chain links TRBV5-4 to TRBJ2-5; 11 positions agree with TRBD2. V shed 7 bases, J shed 2 bases, and the junction held 10 bases outside the gene matches. This CDR3 spans 16 amino acids. Germline V lookup: CDR1 SGHNT, CDR2 YYREEE (reference sequence). The CDR3 DNA reads as TGTGCCAGCGGAACCCTAGCGGGGGGCCTTCAAGAGACCCAGTACTTC. Translating it yields CASGTLAGGLQETQYF.

The chain links TRBV7-9 to TRBJ1-1, with 7 nucleotides matching TRBD1. Germline V gene lookup returns CDR1 SEHNR and CDR2 FQNEAQ (reference sequence). The CDR3 is 15 residues long. The J segment lost 0 bases and the V segment lost 5 bases, leaving 6 bases of the junction unmatched. CDR3: CASSPRQGMNTEAFF. CDR3 sequence (DNA): TGTGCCAGCAGCCCCAGACAGGGCATGAACACTGAAGCTTTCTTT.

The V call is TRBV7-9, the J call TRBJ1-4; TRBD1 might be the D (5 bases). This CDR3 region has 11 residues. The V end was cut by 9 bases, the J end by 8 bases, with 10 bases between. CDR1 is SEHNR, CDR2 FQNEAQ, per germline (reference sequence). DNA of the CDR3: TGTGCCAGTATCAAGGGGGAAAAACTGTTTTTT. It codes for CASIKGEKLFF.

The gene calls are TRBV28 and TRBJ2-2; 8 nucleotides line up with TRBD1. From germline, CDR1 is MDHEN and CDR2 SYDVKM. The J segment lost 6 bases and the V segment lost 6 bases, leaving 15 bases of the junction unmatched. This CDR3 is built from 17 residues. CDR3: CASRTRTGQEAAGELFF. The CDR3 DNA sequence: TGTGCCAGCAGAACCCGGACAGGGCAAGAAGCGGCCGGGGAGCTGTTTTTT.

This CDR3 reads CASSQGQGIETQYF. Here the CDR3 DNA reads TGCGCCAGCAGCCAGGGACAGGGGATAGAGACCCAGTACTTC. The chain couples TRBV4-3 to TRBJ2-5; TRBD1 matches at 10 bases. Germline lookup yields CDR1 LGHNA and CDR2 YSLEER. V lost 3 bases and J lost 4; bases outside the gene matches: 2. The length of the CDR3 is 14 residues.

The chain links TRBV9 to TRBJ1-4, with a possible D match to TRBD1 (5 bases). Trimming took 3 bases from V and 8 from J, leaving 17 bases between them. The germline CDR1 and CDR2 sequences are SGDLS and YYNGEE. The CDR3 totals 15 residues. The chain's CDR3 is CASSAPLGGNEKLFF. The DNA of the CDR3 is TGTGCCAGCAGCGCTCCTCTGGGGGGGAACGAAAAACTGTTTTTT. Full variable domain (missing parts from reference TRBV9 and TRBJ1-4): DSGVTQTPKHLITATGQRVTLRCSPRSGDLSVYWYQQSLDQGLQFLIQYYNGEERAKGNILERFSAQQFPDLHSELNLSSLELGDSALYFCASSAPLGGNEKLFFGSGTQLSVL.

The chain employs TRBV9 and TRBJ2-1; a possible D gene is TRBD2 (6 bases). The germline V gene has CDR1 SGDLS and CDR2 YYNGEE. CDR3 length: 16 residues. Deletions cut 4 bases from V and 5 bases from J, with 19 bases between. Written as DNA, the CDR3 is TGTGCCAGCAGCTCCGATACGGGACTTTACGACAATGAGCAGTTCTTC. Protein: CASSSDTGLYDNEQFF.

This chain connects TRBV6-4 to TRBJ1-2, with 10 nucleotides matching TRBD1. Germline V gene lookup returns CDR1 MRHNA and CDR2 SNTAGT. The trim removed 4 bases at V and 3 bases at J, leaving 5 bases unmatched. This CDR3 has 15 residues. The CDR3 here is CASSVAGTGDYGYTF. The CDR3 DNA follows: TGTGCCAGCAGTGTGGCCGGGACAGGGGACTATGGCTACACCTTC.

The chain couples TRBV18 to TRBJ1-1, with 9 bases aligning to TRBD1. Germline V gene lookup returns CDR1 KGHSH and CDR2 LQKENI. The CDR3 is 14 amino acids. J lost 7 bases, V lost 4 bases, and 7 bases had no gene match. The CDR3 protein is CASSLRTGVGEAFF. The CDR3 region has the DNA TGTGCCAGCTCACTTCGGACAGGGGTCGGTGAAGCTTTCTTT.